What follows is one T cell receptor beta chain and its context. Its target is unknown. Constant-region reverse primers amplified full-length variable regions, followed by semi-nested Nested Universal Primer A PCR. TCRdb re-called the 5' RACE reads with MiXCR, one entry per CDR3 protein. The sample lists over 50,000 distinct CDR3 sequences, roughly 30% occurring once. V trimming: 6 bases; J trimming: 3 bases; junction bases outside the gene matches: 4. This CDR3 is built from 14 residues. CDR1 is SGHNT, CDR2 YYREEE, per germline (reference sequence). Naive CD4+ cells had CD25+ Tregs removed. Study results and limitations: Tumor Treg TCRs overlapped most with tumor naive CD4+ cells.

V and J are TRBV5-4 and TRBJ2-3, with TRBD1 identical over 10 bases. The specimen sequenced was tumor-infiltrating naive CD4+ T cells sorted from the breast tumor. As for subset: naive CD4+ T cells, CD4+CD45RA+CD25-. The receptor was derived from a female donor with breast cancer. CDR3 in DNA: TGTGCCAGCAATCCGGGACAGGGGACAGATACGCAGTATTTT. Translating it yields CASNPGQGTDTQYF.